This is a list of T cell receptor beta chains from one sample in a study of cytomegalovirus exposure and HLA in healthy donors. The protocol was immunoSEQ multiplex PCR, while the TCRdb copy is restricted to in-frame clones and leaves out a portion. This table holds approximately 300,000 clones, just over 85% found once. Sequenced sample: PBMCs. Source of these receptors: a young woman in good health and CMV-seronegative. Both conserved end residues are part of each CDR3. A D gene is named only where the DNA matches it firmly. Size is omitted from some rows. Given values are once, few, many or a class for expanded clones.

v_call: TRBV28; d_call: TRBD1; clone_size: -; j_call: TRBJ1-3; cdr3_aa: CASSFSIVRGREGNTIYF; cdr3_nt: TGTGCCAGCAGTTTTTCGATTGTAAGGGGGCGAGAGGGAAACACCATATATTTT
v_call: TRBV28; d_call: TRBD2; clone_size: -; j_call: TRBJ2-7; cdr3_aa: CASFSGTLYEQYF; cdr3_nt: TGTGCCAGCTTCAGCGGGACCCTATACGAGCAGTACTTC
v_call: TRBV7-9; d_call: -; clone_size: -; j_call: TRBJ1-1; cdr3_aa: CASSPPGVREVTEAFF; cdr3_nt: TGTGCCAGCAGCCCCCCCGGTGTCAGGGAGGTCACTGAAGCTTTCTTT
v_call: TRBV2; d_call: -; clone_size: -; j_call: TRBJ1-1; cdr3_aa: CASKGGRTLNTEAFF; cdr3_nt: TGTGCCAGCAAGGGAGGCAGAACCTTGAACACTGAAGCTTTCTTT
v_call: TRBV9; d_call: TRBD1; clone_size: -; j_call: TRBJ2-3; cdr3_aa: CASSIRQGTDTQYF; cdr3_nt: TGTGCCAGCAGCATTCGACAGGGGACAGATACGCAGTATTTT
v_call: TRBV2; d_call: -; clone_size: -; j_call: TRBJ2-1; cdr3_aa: CASSGISIRGAYNEQFF; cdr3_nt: TGTGCCAGCAGTGGGATTAGCATCCGAGGCGCCTACAATGAGCAGTTCTTC
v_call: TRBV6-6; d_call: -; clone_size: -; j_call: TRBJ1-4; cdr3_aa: CASNFDSTNEKLFF; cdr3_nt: TGTGCCAGCAACTTCGACTCAACTAATGAAAAACTGTTTTTT
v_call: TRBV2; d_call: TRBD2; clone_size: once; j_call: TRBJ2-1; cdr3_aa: CASIGLAGYNEQFF; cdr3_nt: TGTGCCAGCATAGGGCTAGCGGGCTACAATGAGCAGTTCTTC
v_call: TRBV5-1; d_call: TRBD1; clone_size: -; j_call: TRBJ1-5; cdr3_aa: CASSRTGSQPQHF; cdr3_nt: TGCGCCAGCAGCCGGACAGGTAGTCAGCCCCAGCATTTT
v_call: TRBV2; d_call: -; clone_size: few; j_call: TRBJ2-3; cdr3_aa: CASSVVGRADTQYF; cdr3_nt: TGTGCCAGCAGTGTTGTCGGGAGAGCAGATACGCAGTATTTT
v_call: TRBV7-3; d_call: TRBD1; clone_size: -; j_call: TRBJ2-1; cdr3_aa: CASSPRDRAEQFF; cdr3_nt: TGTGCCAGCAGCCCCCGGGACAGGGCCGAGCAGTTCTTC
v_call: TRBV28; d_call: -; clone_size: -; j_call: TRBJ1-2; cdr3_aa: CASTLEVSGALYGYTF; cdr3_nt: TGTGCCAGCACCCTCGAGGTTTCAGGGGCCCTTTATGGCTACACCTTC
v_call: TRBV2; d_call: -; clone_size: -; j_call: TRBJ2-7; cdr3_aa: CASSWQGQLYEQYF; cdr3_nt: TGTGCCAGCAGTTGGCAGGGACAACTCTACGAGCAGTACTTC
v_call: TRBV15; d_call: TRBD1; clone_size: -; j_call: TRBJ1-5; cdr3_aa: CATSEEQGANQPQHF; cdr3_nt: TGTGCCACCAGCGAAGAACAGGGGGCCAATCAGCCCCAGCATTTT
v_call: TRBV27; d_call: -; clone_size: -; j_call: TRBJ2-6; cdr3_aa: CASSLTAAGGGRRANVLTF; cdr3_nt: TGTGCCAGCAGTTTAACAGCCGCCGGGGGAGGCAGAAGGGCCAACGTCCTGACTTTC
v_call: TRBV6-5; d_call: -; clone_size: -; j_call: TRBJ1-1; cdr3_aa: CASSYSREGADEAFF; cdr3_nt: TGTGCCAGCAGTTACTCAAGGGAGGGCGCAGATGAAGCTTTCTTT
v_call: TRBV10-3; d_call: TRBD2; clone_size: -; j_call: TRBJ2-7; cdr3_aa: CAISESTGGYEQYF; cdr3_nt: TGTGCCATCAGTGAGTCGACGGGAGGCTACGAGCAGTACTTC
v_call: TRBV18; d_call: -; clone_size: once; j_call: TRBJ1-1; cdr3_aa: CASSAGTGGLMNTEAFF; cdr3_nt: TGTGCCAGCTCGGCCGGGACGGGAGGCCTCATGAACACTGAAGCTTTCTTT
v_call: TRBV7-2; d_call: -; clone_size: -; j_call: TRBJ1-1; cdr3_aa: CASSLGWGGAFF; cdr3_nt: TGTGCCAGCAGCTTAGGTTGGGGGGGAGCTTTCTTT
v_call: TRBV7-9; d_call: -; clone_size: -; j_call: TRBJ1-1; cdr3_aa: CASSLGGETEAFF; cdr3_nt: TGTGCCAGCAGCTTAGGGGGGGAGACTGAAGCTTTCTTT
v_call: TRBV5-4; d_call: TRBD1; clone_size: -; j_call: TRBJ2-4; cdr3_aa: CASSPPGAGGNIQYF; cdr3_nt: TGTGCCAGCAGCCCTCCCGGGGCAGGGGGAAACATTCAGTACTTC
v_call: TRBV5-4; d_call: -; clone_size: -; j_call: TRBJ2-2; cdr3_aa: CASSKGSGVNTGELFF; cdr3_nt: TGTGCCAGCAGCAAAGGCAGCGGAGTGAACACCGGGGAGCTGTTTTTT
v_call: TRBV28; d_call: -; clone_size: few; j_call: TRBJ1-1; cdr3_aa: CASSPPRTEAFF; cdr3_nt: TGTGCCAGCAGTCCACCACGGACTGAAGCTTTCTTT
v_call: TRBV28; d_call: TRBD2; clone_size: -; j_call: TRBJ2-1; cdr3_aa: CASSLWDYLNEQFF; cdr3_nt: TGTGCCAGCAGCTTATGGGACTATCTAAATGAGCAGTTCTTC
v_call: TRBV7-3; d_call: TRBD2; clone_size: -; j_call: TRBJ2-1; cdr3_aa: CASSLNGGGSGTEQFF; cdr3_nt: TGTGCCAGCAGCTTAAACGGGGGTGGTAGCGGGACTGAGCAGTTCTTC
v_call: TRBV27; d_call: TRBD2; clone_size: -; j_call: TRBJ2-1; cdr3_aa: CASSLTSAPDEQFF; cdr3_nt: TGTGCCAGCAGTTTGACTAGCGCCCCCGATGAGCAGTTCTTC
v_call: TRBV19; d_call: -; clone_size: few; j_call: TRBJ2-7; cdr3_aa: CASSPGVRYEQYF; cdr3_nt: TGTGCCAGTAGTCCCGGGGTTCGCTACGAGCAGTACTTC
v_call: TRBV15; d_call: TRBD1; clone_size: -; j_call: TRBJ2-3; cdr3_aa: CATSRDRTGTDTQYF; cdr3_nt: TGTGCCACCAGCAGGGACAGGACTGGCACAGATACGCAGTATTTT
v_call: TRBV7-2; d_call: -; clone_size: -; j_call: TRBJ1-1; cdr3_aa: CASSSEGLGFSAFF; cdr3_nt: TGTGCCAGCAGCTCTGAGGGCCTTGGTTTTTCAGCTTTCTTT
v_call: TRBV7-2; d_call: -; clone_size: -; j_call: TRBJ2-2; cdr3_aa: CASSLRQLTGELFF; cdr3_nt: TGTGCCAGCAGCCTTCGACAGTTAACCGGGGAGCTGTTTTTT
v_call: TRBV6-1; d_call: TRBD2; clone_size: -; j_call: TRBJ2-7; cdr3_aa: CATYTPSGSYHEQYF; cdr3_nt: TGTGCCACCTACACACCTAGCGGGAGTTACCACGAGCAGTACTTC
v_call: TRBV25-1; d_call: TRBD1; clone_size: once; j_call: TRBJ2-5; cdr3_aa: CASSGGRGTQETQYF; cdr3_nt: TGTGCCAGCAGTGGGGGCAGGGGGACCCAAGAGACCCAGTACTTC
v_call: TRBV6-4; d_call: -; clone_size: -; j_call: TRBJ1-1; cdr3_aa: CASSVERNTEAFF; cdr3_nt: TGTGCCAGCAGTGTTGAGCGGAACACTGAAGCTTTCTTT
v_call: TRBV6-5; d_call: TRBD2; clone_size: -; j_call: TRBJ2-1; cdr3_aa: CASSYGGRNEQFF; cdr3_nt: TGTGCCAGCAGTTATGGCGGGAGGAATGAGCAGTTCTTC
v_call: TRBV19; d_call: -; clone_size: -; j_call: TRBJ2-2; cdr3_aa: CASTPGQNTGELFF; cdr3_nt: TGTGCCAGTACCCCGGGACAGAACACCGGGGAGCTGTTTTTT
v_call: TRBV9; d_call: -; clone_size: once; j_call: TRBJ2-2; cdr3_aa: CASSVAGNTGELFF; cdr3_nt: TGTGCCAGCAGCGTAGCGGGAAACACCGGGGAGCTGTTTTTT
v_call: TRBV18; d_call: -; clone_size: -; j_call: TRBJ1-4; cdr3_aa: CASSPRAALATNEKLFF; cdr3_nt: TGTGCCAGCTCACCCAGGGCAGCATTAGCAACTAATGAAAAACTGTTTTTT
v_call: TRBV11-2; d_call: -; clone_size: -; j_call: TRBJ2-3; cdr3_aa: CASSVRSRDFTDTQYF; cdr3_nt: TGTGCCAGCAGCGTCAGATCCCGGGACTTCACAGATACGCAGTATTTT
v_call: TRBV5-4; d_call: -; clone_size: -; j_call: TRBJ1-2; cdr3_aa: CASSFDSGNYGYTF; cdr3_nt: TGTGCCAGCAGCTTTGACAGTGGGAACTATGGCTACACCTTC
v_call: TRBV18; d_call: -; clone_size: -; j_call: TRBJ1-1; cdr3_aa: CASSPAEGRNTEAFF; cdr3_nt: TGTGCCAGCTCCCCCGCGGAGGGCCGGAACACTGAAGCTTTCTTT
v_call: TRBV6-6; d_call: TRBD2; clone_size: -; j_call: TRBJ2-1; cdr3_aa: CASTAGTTNNEQFF; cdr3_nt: TGTGCCAGCACCGCCGGGACTACGAACAATGAGCAGTTCTTC
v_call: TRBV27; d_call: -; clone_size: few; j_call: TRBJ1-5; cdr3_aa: CASSQNSNQPQHF; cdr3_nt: TGTGCCAGCAGCCAGAATAGCAATCAGCCCCAGCATTTT
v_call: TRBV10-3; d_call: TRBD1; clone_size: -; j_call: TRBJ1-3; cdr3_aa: CAISERDRSSGNTIYF; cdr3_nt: TGTGCCATCAGTGAACGGGACAGATCCTCTGGAAACACCATATATTTT
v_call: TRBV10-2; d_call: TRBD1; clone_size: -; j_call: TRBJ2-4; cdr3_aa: CASRPGQWNIQYF; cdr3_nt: TGCGCCAGCAGACCGGGACAGTGGAACATTCAGTACTTC
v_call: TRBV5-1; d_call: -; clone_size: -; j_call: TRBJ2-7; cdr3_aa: CASGFNERGQYF; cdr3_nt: TGCGCCAGCGGATTTAACGAGCGTGGGCAGTACTTC
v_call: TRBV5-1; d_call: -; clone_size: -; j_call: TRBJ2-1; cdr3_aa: CASSLESQGFGLQFF; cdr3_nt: TGCGCCAGCAGCTTGGAGAGTCAGGGTTTTGGTTTGCAGTTCTTC
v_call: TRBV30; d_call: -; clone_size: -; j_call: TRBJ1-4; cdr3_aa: CAWSRGGETEKLFF; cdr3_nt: TGTGCCTGGAGTAGGGGGGGCGAGACCGAAAAACTGTTTTTT
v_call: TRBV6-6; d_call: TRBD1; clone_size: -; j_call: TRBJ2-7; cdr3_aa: CASSYLGTGGFYEQYF; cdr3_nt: TGTGCCAGCAGTTACCTCGGGACAGGGGGCTTCTACGAGCAGTACTTC
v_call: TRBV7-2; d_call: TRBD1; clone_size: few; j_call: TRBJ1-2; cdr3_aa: CASSWTGFYGYTF; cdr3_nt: TGTGCCAGCAGCTGGACAGGGTTCTATGGCTACACCTTC
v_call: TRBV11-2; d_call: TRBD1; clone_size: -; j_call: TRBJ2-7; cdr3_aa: CASSITGGDYEQYF; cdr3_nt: TGTGCCAGCAGCATTACAGGGGGCGATTACGAGCAGTACTTC
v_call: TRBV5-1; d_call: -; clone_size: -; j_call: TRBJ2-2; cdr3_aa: CASRALADATGELFF; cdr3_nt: TGCGCCAGCAGAGCCTTAGCGGATGCCACCGGGGAGCTGTTTTTT
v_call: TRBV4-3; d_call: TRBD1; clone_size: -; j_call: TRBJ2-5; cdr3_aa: CASSLLGQGGETQYF; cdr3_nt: TGCGCCAGCAGCCTCCTGGGACAGGGTGGGGAGACCCAGTACTTC
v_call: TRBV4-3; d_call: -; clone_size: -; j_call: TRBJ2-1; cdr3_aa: CASSQDSYQSYNEQFF; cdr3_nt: TGCGCCAGCAGCCAAGATTCTTACCAGTCGTACAATGAGCAGTTCTTC
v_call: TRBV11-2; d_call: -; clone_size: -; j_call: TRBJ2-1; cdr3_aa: CASSLDGVAAYNEQFF; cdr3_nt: TGTGCCAGCAGCTTAGATGGGGTAGCGGCTTACAATGAGCAGTTCTTC
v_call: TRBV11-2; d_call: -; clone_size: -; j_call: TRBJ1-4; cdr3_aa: CASSLETGLDSNEKLFF; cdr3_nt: TGTGCCAGCAGCTTAGAGACAGGACTCGATAGCAATGAAAAACTGTTTTTT
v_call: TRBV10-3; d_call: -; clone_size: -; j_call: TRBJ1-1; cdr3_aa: CAISEREGEAFF; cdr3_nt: TGTGCCATCAGTGAGCGGGAAGGTGAAGCTTTCTTT